The clone carrying this TCR beta chain has a single count. These data belong to a study of blood T cells in healthy people across ages. The germline gives CDR1 SGHRS, CDR2 YFSETQ. The length of the CDR3 is 13 residues. J gave up 6 bases and V 5 bases, and 7 bases lay outside the gene matches. Researchers collected approximately 9.9 milliliters of peripheral blood from every single donor. A minimum of 5 micrograms of total RNA was extracted per sample. Combining a sample-barcoded 5' primer with a J-beta primer mix, a second PCR ran for about 7 to 12 cycles. At least 2.5 million CDR3-containing paired-end reads were obtained per sample. TCRdb fed the 5' RACE reads into MiXCR, producing one record per CDR3 protein. The sample records fewer than 950,000 distinct CDR3 sequences, roughly 50% being singletons.

The clonotype was recovered from a man older than 75 in good health. The chain uses TRBV5-1 and TRBJ2-7; 8 positions match TRBD2. Source material: blood. The CDR3 here is CASSHMRGAEQYF. CDR3 in DNA: TGCGCCAGCAGTCATATGCGGGGGGCCGAGCAGTACTTC.